This T cell receptor beta chain was observed in a study of graft-versus-host responses after intestinal transplantation. On the study more broadly: Every one of the recipients received anti-thymocyte globulin induction and afterwards took tacrolimus and steroids for three to four years.

Remarks on this clone: Its specificity is unknown.

Germline V CDR1 and CDR2: MRHNA, SNTAGT. The CDR3 has 21 residues. V dropped 0 bases and J dropped 4 bases, with 27 bases sitting between them. Using immunoSEQ multiplex PCR, the repertoire was profiled, and TCRdb retains in-frame clones only, with some absent. This sample has roughly 97,000 clones, with less than 90% found just once. The chain links TRBV6-4 to TRBJ1-4; no clear D gene. The sequencing here drew on unstimulated CD4+ T cells sorted from spleen or lymph node cells, taken before intestinal transplant. This receptor was taken from a human donor who received an intestinal transplant. CDR3 DNA: TGTGCCAGCAGTGACTCTTTGCTGCTTGAAAGGTCCTGCCTCTTTAATGAAAAACTGTTTTTT. It codes for CASSDSLLLERSCLFNEKLFF.